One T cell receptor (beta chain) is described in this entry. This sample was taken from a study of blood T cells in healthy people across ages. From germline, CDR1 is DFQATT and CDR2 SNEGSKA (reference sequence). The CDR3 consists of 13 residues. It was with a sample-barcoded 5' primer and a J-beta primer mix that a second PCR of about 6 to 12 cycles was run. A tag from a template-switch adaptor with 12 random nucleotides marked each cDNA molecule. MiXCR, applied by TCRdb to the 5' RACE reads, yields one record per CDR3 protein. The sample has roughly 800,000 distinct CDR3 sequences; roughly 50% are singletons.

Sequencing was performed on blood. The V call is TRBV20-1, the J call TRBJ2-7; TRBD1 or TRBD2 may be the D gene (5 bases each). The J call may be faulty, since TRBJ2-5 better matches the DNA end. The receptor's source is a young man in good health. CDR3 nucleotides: TGCAGTGCTGCCGGGACCCAACTAGAGACCCAGTACTTC. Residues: CSAAGTQLETQYF.